One and the same sample provided the 27 T cell receptor beta chains below, sequenced in a study of cytotoxic CD8 clonotypes in ibrutinib-treated CLL. Here immunoSEQ multiplex PCR was the method, and the copy in TCRdb shows in-frame clones only, minus some. The table includes about 24,000 clones, less than 80% detected once. Sequenced material: PBMCs, taken before ibrutinib treatment. The receptor set was obtained from a human donor with chronic lymphocytic leukemia.

The CDR3 sequence is CAWSVLLGELFF. CDR3 DNA: TGTGCCTGGAGTGTACTTCTGGGGGAGCTGTTTTTT. The chain uses TRBV30 and TRBJ2-2; D remains unclear. The CDR3 covers 12 residues. The V end was cut by 0 bases, the J end by 8 bases, with 7 bases between. Per germline, CDR1 GTSNPN and CDR2 SVGIG (reference sequence).

This clone was detected a few times. The CDR3 is CASRASGTSGRARNEQFF. As DNA, the CDR3 is TGTGCCAGCAGAGCCAGCGGGACTAGCGGGAGGGCCAGGAATGAGCAGTTCTTC. This sequence joins TRBV2 and TRBJ2-1, with 16 bases fitting TRBD2. The CDR3 has 18 amino acids. CDR1 is SNHLY and CDR2 is FYNNEI in the germline V gene. V lost 6 bases, J lost 7 bases, and 12 bases stayed unmatched.

This rearrangement joins TRBV2 to TRBJ2-2; the match to TRBD1 covers 10 bases. The CDR3 is 15 amino acids. The germline gives CDR1 SNHLY, CDR2 FYNNEI. The ends lost 5 bases at V and 5 bases at J; junction bases unmatched: 5. DNA for the CDR3: TGTGCCAGCAGTTGGACAGGGGGGTGGACCGGGGAGCTGTTTTTT. As protein: CASSWTGGWTGELFF.

The DNA of the CDR3 is TGTGCCAGCAGCATCGAATCCGGGATCGCGGCAGAGACCCAGTACTTC. The encoded protein is CASSIESGIAAETQYF. The rearrangement uses TRBV7-6 and TRBJ2-5; perhaps TRBD2 as D (5 bases). V lost 5 bases and J 4 bases, leaving 20 bases between the germline ends. The CDR3 covers 16 residues. Germline lookup yields CDR1 SGHVS and CDR2 FNYEAQ.

This chain connects TRBV23-1 to TRBJ1-5; D gene unclear. TRBV23-1 is an ORF; its function is uncertain. Trimming took 4 bases from V and 10 from J, leaving 26 bases between them. The CDR3 has 17 residues. CDR3 nucleotide sequence: TGCGCCAGCAGTCCGTCATACCCGCCTATAGGACGGACTCCCCAGCATTTT. It is translated as CASSPSYPPIGRTPQHF.

This clone occurred once. The chain links TRBV11-2 to TRBJ2-7; 9 positions match TRBD1. Unmatched junction bases numbered 7, after V lost 1 base and J lost 3 bases. CDR3 length equals 16 residues. CDR1 and CDR2 (germline): SGHAT, FQNNGV. The CDR3 DNA reads as TGTGCCAGCAGCTTAGGTCTGGGACAGGGTGTCTACGAGCAGTACTTC. Its translation: CASSLGLGQGVYEQYF.

The rearrangement uses TRBV2 and TRBJ1-4; 8 positions agree with TRBD1. The V and J ends lost 5 bases and 8 bases, in that order; junction bases with no gene match: 7. The CDR3 runs 14 residues. Looked up from germline, CDR1 is SNHLY and CDR2 is FYNNEI. The CDR3 DNA sequence: TGTGCCAGCAGTAGGACAGGGACTAGGGAAAAACTGTTTTTT. It specifies CASSRTGTREKLFF.

The sample holds a few counts of this clone. V and J are TRBV28 and TRBJ1-2, with D hard to call. Germline V gene lookup returns CDR1 MDHEN and CDR2 SYDVKM. V lost 5 bases and J lost 8, with 12 bases in between. CDR3 length: 12 residues. CDR3 region: CASSPELRGYTF. The DNA of the CDR3 is TGTGCCAGCAGTCCCGAATTACGGGGCTACACCTTC.

V usage is TRBV29-1 and J usage is TRBJ2-2; D not certain. V was shortened by 3 bases and J by 1 base, with 3 bases between the two germline ends. The CDR3 covers 12 residues. CDR1 SQVTM and CDR2 ANQGSEA come from the germline V gene. The CDR3 DNA follows: TGCAGCGTTGAGGAGAACACCGGGGAGCTGTTTTTT. Its protein is CSVEENTGELFF.

The chain has TRBV14 and TRBJ2-5; 7 positions agree with TRBD2. CDR1 and CDR2 from the germline V gene are SGHDN and FVKESK. The J segment lost 2 bases and the V segment lost 0 bases, leaving 6 bases of the junction unmatched. This CDR3 contains 16 residues. The CDR3 bases are TGTGCCAGCAGCCAAGAAAGGCTGGGGGGGCAAGAGACCCAGTACTTC. Amino acid sequence: CASSQERLGGQETQYF.

The chain joins TRBV7-2 to TRBJ2-5; unclear D gene. Germline CDR1 and CDR2: SGHTA and FQGNSA. This CDR3 is built from 14 residues. With 4 bases removed from V and 1 base from J, the gap between germline ends came to 10 bases. DNA of the CDR3: TGTGCCAGCAGCTCTAGTAGAGCCCAAGAGACCCAGTACTTC. This sequence encodes CASSSSRAQETQYF.

The chain uses TRBV6-5 and TRBJ1-2; D might be TRBD1 (6 bases). The CDR3 consists of 14 residues. V was clipped by 6 bases and J by 2 bases, with 13 bases between them. CDR1 is MNHEY and CDR2 is SVGAGI in the germline V gene. DNA of the CDR3: TGTGCCAGCAGCCCCTACGGGGGCAACTATGGCTACACCTTC. This encodes CASSPYGGNYGYTF.

This clone appeared a single time. J is TRBJ2-5 and V is TRBV6-5; the match to TRBD2 covers 8 bases. In germline, CDR1 is MNHEY, CDR2 SVGAGI. V lost 5 bases to trimming and J lost 10 bases; unmatched junction nucleotides: 12. CDR3 length equals 14 residues. The CDR3, as DNA: TGTGCCAGCAGTGCCCGACGGGGACTAGGGCACCAGTACTTC. This sequence encodes CASSARRGLGHQYF.

The chain links TRBV11-2 to TRBJ2-1; perhaps TRBD2 as D (6 bases). Looked up from germline, CDR1 is SGHAT and CDR2 is FQNNGV. Between the trimmed V and J ends, which lost 6 bases and 5 bases, there was a span of 14 bases. The CDR3 is 14 residues long. CDR3 nucleotides: TGTGCCAGCAGATCCCTTGCGGGGCACAATGAGCAGTTCTTC. It yields the protein CASRSLAGHNEQFF.

This clone showed up just once. The V call is TRBV18, the J call TRBJ1-1; 11 nucleotides agree with TRBD1. Germline lookup yields CDR1 KGHSH and CDR2 LQKENI. The CDR3 is 15 residues long. V dropped 2 bases and J dropped 6; count of bases not matched to a gene: 5. CDR3 loop: CASSPGTGGAAEAFF. The CDR3 DNA reads as TGTGCCAGCTCACCAGGGACAGGGGGAGCGGCTGAAGCTTTCTTT.

The V and J genes are TRBV15 and TRBJ1-1; no definite D call. Germline CDR1 is LNHNV and CDR2 is YYDKDF (reference sequence). The CDR3 runs 12 residues. V lost 4 bases and J lost 6, with 9 bases in between. The CDR3 protein is CATSTQTAEAFF. The CDR3 DNA follows: TGTGCCACCAGCACTCAGACGGCTGAAGCTTTCTTT. Variable domain in full (rest from reference TRBV15 and TRBJ1-1): DAMVIQNPRYQVTQFGKPVTLSCSQTLNHNVMYWYQQKSSQAPKLLFHYYDKDFNNEADTPDNFQSRRPNTSFCFLDIRSPGLGDTAMYLCATSTQTAEAFFGQGTRLTVV.

The count of this clone is one. The chain is built from TRBV11-2 and TRBJ2-1, with TRBD2 as a possible D gene (7 bases). Germline lookup yields CDR1 SGHAT and CDR2 FQNNGV. The CDR3 runs to 16 residues. With 7 bases removed from V and 6 bases from J, the gap between germline ends came to 22 bases. The CDR3 is CASTRGAGVGPNEQFF. For the CDR3, the DNA is TGTGCCAGCACCCGGGGGGCGGGAGTGGGGCCCAATGAGCAGTTCTTC.

The chain is built from TRBV9 and TRBJ1-4; 7 positions agree with TRBD1. Germline trimming cut 8 bases from V and 0 bases from J; bases unmatched to any gene: 7. CDR3 length: 15 amino acids. CDR1 and CDR2 from the germline V gene are SGDLS and YYNGEE. CDR3 nucleotides: TGTGCCAGTGCGACAGGGACAACAACTAATGAAAAACTGTTTTTT. Translation: CASATGTTTNEKLFF.

The chain combines TRBV5-1 with TRBJ1-1; possible D gene TRBD1, 5 bases. Trimming pared 4 bases from V and 5 bases from J, leaving 15 bases between. The CDR3 is made up of 14 amino acids. Germline CDR1 is SGHRS and CDR2 is YFSETQ. CDR3 DNA: TGCGCCAGCAGCATTGAGATTTCAGGGACTGAAGCTTTCTTT. It yields the protein CASSIEISGTEAFF.

The chain couples TRBV7-2 to TRBJ2-5; 12 bases match TRBD2. The V and J ends lost 5 bases and 5 bases, in that order; junction bases with no gene match: 3. From germline, CDR1 is SGHTA and CDR2 FQGNSA. The CDR3 is 14 amino acids. The CDR3 is CASSRLAGEETQYF. The CDR3 bases are TGTGCCAGCAGCAGACTAGCGGGAGAGGAGACCCAGTACTTC.

The chain joins TRBV1 to TRBJ1-1. TRBV1 is labeled a pseudogene. This CDR3 is built from 14 residues. The CDR3 protein is CTSSQDPGTREAFF. In nucleotides, the CDR3 is TGCACCAGCAGCCAAGATCCCGGGACGCGGGAAGCTTTCTTT.

This rearrangement joins TRBV7-2 to TRBJ2-7; the match to TRBD2 covers 12 bases. The CDR3 covers 14 residues. V was clipped by 5 bases and J by 3 bases; unmatched bases: 2. Germline V CDR1 and CDR2: SGHTA, FQGNSA. DNA for the CDR3: TGTGCCAGCAGCCGGACTAGCGGGATCTACGAGCAGTACTTC. Protein product: CASSRTSGIYEQYF.

The chain combines TRBV27 with TRBJ2-1, with TRBD2 identical over 10 bases. The germline V gene has CDR1 MNHEY and CDR2 SMNVEV (reference sequence). The V and J ends lost 6 bases and 6 bases, in that order; junction bases with no gene match: 5. CDR3 length: 14 amino acids. The CDR3 DNA reads TGTGCCAGCAGGAGTCTAGCGGGAGTCAATGAGCAGTTCTTC. Residues: CASRSLAGVNEQFF.

This clone was observed a handful of times. The chain links TRBV7-3 to TRBJ2-2; D is possibly TRBD2 (5 bases). Germline CDR1 reads SGHTA; CDR2 reads FQGTGA. There are 16 residues in the CDR3. The ends were cut back, 2 bases at V and 4 bases at J, with 14 bases in the middle. The CDR3 sequence is CASSLSSGLGTGELFF. In DNA, the CDR3 is TGTGCCAGCAGCTTATCATCTGGACTCGGCACCGGGGAGCTGTTTTTT.

This clone was seen a handful of times. V usage is TRBV28 and J usage is TRBJ2-7; no definite D call. The V gene lost 3 bases and the J gene lost 4 bases, with 13 bases spanning the gap. The V gene's germline CDR1 is MDHEN and CDR2 SYDVKM. CDR3 length equals 14 residues. CDR3 sequence (DNA): TGTGCCAGCAGTTTGGGCAGCAGCATTTACGAGCAGTACTTC. This gives the protein CASSLGSSIYEQYF. The whole variable domain, filled in from reference TRBV28 and TRBJ2-7, reads DVKVTQSSRYLVKRTGEKVFLECVQDMDHENMFWYRQDPGLGLRLIYFSYDVKMKEKGDIPEGYSVSREKKERFSLILESASTNQTSMYLCASSLGSSIYEQYFGPGTRLTVT.

The count of this clone is one. The V and J genes are TRBV5-1 and TRBJ2-1; 14 positions match TRBD2. Trimming at V came to 1 base and at J to 8 bases, leaving 8 bases not matched to a gene. The germline gives CDR1 SGHRS, CDR2 YFSETQ. The CDR3 contains 17 residues. This chain's CDR3 is CASSLLRTSGRNDEQFF. CDR3 in DNA: TGCGCCAGCAGCTTGCTTCGGACTAGCGGGAGGAATGATGAGCAGTTCTTC.

The chain employs TRBV6-4 and TRBJ2-1; D perhaps matches TRBD2 (5 bases). Trimming stripped 2 bases from V and 1 base from J, with 9 bases between. Germline values: CDR1 MRHNA, CDR2 SNTAGT. The CDR3 sequence is 15 residues long. The CDR3 sequence: CASSDAGGSYNEQFF. The CDR3 region has the DNA TGTGCCAGCAGTGACGCGGGCGGGTCCTACAATGAGCAGTTCTTC.